This passage covers 3 T cell receptor beta chains from one sample sequenced in a study of Graves' ophthalmopathy and Graves' hyperthyroidism listed by TCRdb under 2018. This sample was sequenced with an Illumina HiSeq 2000. TCR beta CDR3 regions were amplified from RNA transcripts for repertoire sequencing. A first-round RT-PCR used HTBI primers with the Qiagen OneStep RT-PCR kit, followed by a second-round multiplex PCR, size selection and purification. TCRdb redid the processing of the public reads, applying fastp at Q25 and MiXCR, and retained in-frame beta chains. Identical CDR3 protein sequences are pooled into one entry, listed with their most common genes and DNA. For this sample there are a few hundred thousand distinct CDR3 sequences; approximately 37% appear just once. The ten largest clones capture about 4% of the sample. Input material: peripheral blood or thyroid tissue (not recorded which). Every receptor here comes from an adult man with Graves' hyperthyroidism.

This chain connects TRBV25-1 to TRBJ2-2; no firm D call. Trimming pared 3 bases from V and 6 bases from J, leaving 11 bases between. Germline-derived CDR1 and CDR2 are MGHDK and SYGVNS. CDR3 size: 14 residues. Here the CDR3 DNA reads TGTGCCAGCAGTGATTCCATTTTTTCCGGGGAGCTGTTTTTT. As protein: CASSDSIFSGELFF.

This clonotype has at least ten counts. The chain employs TRBV15 and TRBJ1-2; perhaps TRBD1 as D (6 bases). V was cut by 0 bases and J by 1 base, with 12 bases left in between. Per the germline V gene, CDR1 is LNHNV and CDR2 is YYDKDF (reference sequence). The CDR3 length is 16 residues. The CDR3 sequence is CATSRDGGGDNYGYTF. The DNA for the CDR3 is TGTGCCACCAGCAGAGATGGAGGGGGGGATAACTATGGCTACACCTTC.

In its sample, this clonotype was seen many times. The chain employs TRBV29-1 and TRBJ2-5, with D possibly TRBD2 on 6 matching bases. This CDR3 spans 14 amino acids. V gave up 3 bases and J gave up 6 bases, with 17 bases separating them. The germline V gene encodes CDR1 SQVTM and CDR2 ANQGSEA. In nucleotides, the CDR3 is TGCAGCGTTGATCGGGAGATGGAGCTGAAGACCCAGTACTTC. This encodes CSVDREMELKTQYF.